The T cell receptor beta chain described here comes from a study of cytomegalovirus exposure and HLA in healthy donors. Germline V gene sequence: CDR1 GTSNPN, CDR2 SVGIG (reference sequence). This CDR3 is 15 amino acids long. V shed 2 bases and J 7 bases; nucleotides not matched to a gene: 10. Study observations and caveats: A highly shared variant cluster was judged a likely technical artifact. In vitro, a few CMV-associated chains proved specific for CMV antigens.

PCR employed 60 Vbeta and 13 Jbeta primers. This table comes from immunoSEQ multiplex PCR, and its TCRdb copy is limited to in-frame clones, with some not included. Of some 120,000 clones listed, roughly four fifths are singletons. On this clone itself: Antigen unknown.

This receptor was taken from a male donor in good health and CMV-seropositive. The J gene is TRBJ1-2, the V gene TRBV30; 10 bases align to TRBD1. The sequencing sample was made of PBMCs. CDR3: CAWSHRDRGGGGYTF. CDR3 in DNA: TGTGCCTGGAGTCACCGGGACAGGGGAGGAGGTGGCTACACCTTC. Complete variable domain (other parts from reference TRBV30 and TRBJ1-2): SQTIHQWPATLVQPVGSPLSLECTVEGTSNPNLYWYRQAAGRGLQLLFYSVGIGQISSEVPQNLSASRPQDRQFILSSKKLLLSDSGFYLCAWSHRDRGGGGYTFGSGTRLTVV.